The clone carrying this T cell receptor (beta chain) is a singleton in its sample. What it binds is not known. The sample belongs to a study of T cells in tumors after PD-1 blockade. Study overall: Prior checkpoint blockade, systemic immunosuppressant use, or anti-cancer therapy within 4 weeks excluded patients. Study-level findings and limits: Some novel exhausted tumor clones appeared in pre-treatment blood, suggesting peripheral recruitment.

Method: immunoSEQ multiplex PCR; TCRdb's copy keeps in-frame clones and lacks some. Among under 40,000 clones, 73% were seen once, and the ten largest hold about two fifths. Per the germline V gene, CDR1 is SGHDT and CDR2 is YYEEEE. This CDR3 is built from 15 residues. Trimming took 4 bases from V and 1 from J; bases not matched to a gene: 7. The V gene is TRBV5-6, the J gene TRBJ2-5; 7 nucleotides align to TRBD2. The material was PBMCs, obtained after anti-PD-1 treatment. The sequence was collected from a human donor with basal cell carcinoma. The chain's CDR3 is CASSRTSGGQETQYF. The CDR3 DNA reads TGTGCCAGCAGCCGGACGTCGGGAGGCCAAGAGACCCAGTACTTC.